This TCR beta chain emerged from a study of long-term antiretroviral therapy in people with HIV. Germline assignment: CDR1 LNHDA and CDR2 SQIVND (reference sequence). V lost 3 bases to trimming and J lost 5 bases, with 14 bases between them. This CDR3 has 14 amino acids. The run of the v3.0 immunoSEQ assay was at survey level. Assay used: immunoSEQ multiplex PCR; TCRdb lists only in-frame clones, some missing. The profile shows around 21,000 clones, roughly 80% of them singletons. Two or more post-ART PBMC samples, plus at least one pre-ART sample, were available for each donor. HIV-positive participants all received treatment in the United States.

This material consisted of unsorted PBMCs, taken approximately 4 years after starting antiretroviral therapy. The receptor was derived from a man between 18 and 35 years old with HIV. The genes are TRBV19 and TRBJ2-7, with D maybe TRBD2 (6 bases). CDR3 nucleotides: TGTGCCAGTAGTATGTTTGGGGAGGTGAACGAGCAGTACTTC. As protein: CASSMFGEVNEQYF.